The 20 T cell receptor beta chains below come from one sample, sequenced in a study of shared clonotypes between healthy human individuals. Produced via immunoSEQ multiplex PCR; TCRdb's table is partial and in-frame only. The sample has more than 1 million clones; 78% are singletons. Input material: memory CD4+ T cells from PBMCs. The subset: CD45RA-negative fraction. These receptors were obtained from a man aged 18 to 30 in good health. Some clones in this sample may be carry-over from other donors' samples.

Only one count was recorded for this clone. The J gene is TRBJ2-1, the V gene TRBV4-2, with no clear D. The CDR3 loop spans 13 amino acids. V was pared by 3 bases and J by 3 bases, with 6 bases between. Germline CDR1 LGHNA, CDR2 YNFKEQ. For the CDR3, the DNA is TGTGCCAGCAGCCATGAGTACTACAATGAGCAGTTCTTC. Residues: CASSHEYYNEQFF.

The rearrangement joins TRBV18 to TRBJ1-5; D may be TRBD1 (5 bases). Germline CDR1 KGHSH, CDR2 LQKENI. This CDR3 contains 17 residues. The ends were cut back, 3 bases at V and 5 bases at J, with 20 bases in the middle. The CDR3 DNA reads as TGTGCCAGCTCACCCCGACAGAACTCAAATGGGGATCAGCCCCAGCATTTT. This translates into CASSPRQNSNGDQPQHF.

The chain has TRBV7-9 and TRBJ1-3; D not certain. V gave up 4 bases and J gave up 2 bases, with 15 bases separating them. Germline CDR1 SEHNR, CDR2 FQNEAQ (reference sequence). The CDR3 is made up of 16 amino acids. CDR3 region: CASSWSRKSPGNTIYF. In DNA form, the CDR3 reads TGTGCCAGCAGCTGGTCGAGGAAGTCGCCTGGAAACACCATATATTTT.

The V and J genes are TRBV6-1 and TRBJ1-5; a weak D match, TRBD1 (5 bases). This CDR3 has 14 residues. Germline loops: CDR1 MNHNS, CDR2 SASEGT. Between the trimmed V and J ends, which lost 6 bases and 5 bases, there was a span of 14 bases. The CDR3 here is CASSPGGGYQPQHF. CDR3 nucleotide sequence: TGTGCCAGCAGCCCCGGGGGGGGGTATCAGCCCCAGCATTTT.

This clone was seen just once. CDR3 bases: TGTGCCAGCAGTTTAAGGACAGGAGAAGAGACCCAGTACTTC. Amino acid sequence: CASSLRTGEETQYF. This sequence joins TRBV28 and TRBJ2-5; 7 bases agree with TRBD1. The germline V gene has CDR1 MDHEN and CDR2 SYDVKM. The CDR3 has 14 residues. The junction had 3 bases not matched to a gene; V was cut back by 2 bases and J by 3 bases.

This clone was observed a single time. The CDR3 loop reads CASLDRVVGELFF. For the CDR3, the DNA is TGTGCCAGCTTGGACAGGGTGGTCGGGGAGCTGTTTTTT. The chain uses TRBV6-1 and TRBJ2-2, with 8 bases fitting TRBD1. Germline loops: CDR1 MNHNS, CDR2 SASEGT. V was pared by 8 bases and J by 7 bases, with 6 bases of the junction left unmatched. The CDR3 extends over 13 amino acids.

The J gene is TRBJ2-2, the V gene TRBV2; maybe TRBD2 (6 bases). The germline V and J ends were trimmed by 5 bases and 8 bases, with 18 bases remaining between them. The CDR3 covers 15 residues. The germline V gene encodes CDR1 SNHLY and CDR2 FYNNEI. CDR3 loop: CASSSAGRDRGELFF. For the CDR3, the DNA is TGTGCCAGCAGTTCCGCGGGACGGGATCGGGGGGAGCTGTTTTTT.

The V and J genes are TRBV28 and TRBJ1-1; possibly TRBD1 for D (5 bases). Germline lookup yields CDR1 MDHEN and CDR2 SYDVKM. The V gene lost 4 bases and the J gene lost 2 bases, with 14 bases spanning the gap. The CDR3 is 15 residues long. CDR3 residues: CASSSPGRDNTEAFF. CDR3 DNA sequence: TGTGCCAGCAGTTCCCCGGGGCGGGATAACACTGAAGCTTTCTTT.

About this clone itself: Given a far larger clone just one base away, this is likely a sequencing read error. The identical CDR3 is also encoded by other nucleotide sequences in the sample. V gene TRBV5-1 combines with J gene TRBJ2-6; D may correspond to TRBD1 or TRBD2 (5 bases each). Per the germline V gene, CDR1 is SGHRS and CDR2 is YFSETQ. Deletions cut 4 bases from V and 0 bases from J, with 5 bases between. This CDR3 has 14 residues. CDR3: CASSGGSGANVLTF. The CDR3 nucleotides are TGCGCCAGCAGCGGGGGCTCTGGGGCCAACGTCCTGACTTTC.

DNA for the CDR3: TGTGCCACCGCGCCTCAGGAGGGCACTGAAGCTTTCTTT. This gives the protein CATAPQEGTEAFF. This chain connects TRBV6-4 to TRBJ1-1; no clear D. Trimming left V 10 bases short and J 4 bases short, with 16 bases between. The CDR3 covers 13 residues. Germline CDR1 and CDR2: MRHNA and SNTAGT.

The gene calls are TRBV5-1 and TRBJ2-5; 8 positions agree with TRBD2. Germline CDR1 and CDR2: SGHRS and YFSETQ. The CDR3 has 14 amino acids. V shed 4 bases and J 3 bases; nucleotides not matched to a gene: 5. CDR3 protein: CASSPRGLEETQYF. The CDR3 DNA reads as TGCGCCAGCAGCCCCCGGGGACTAGAAGAGACCCAGTACTTC. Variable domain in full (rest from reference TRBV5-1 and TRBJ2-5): KAGVTQTPRYLIKTRGQQVTLSCSPISGHRSVSWYQQTPGQGLQFLFEYFSETQRNKGNFPGRFSGRQFSNSRSEMNVSTLELGDSALYLCASSPRGLEETQYFGPGTRLLVL.

In DNA form, the CDR3 reads TGTGCCAGCTCACGACAGGACAGCGCGAACACCGGGGAGCTGTTTTTT. Translated: CASSRQDSANTGELFF. The chain combines TRBV18 with TRBJ2-2, with a possible D match to TRBD1 (6 bases). The V gene's germline CDR1 is KGHSH and CDR2 LQKENI. This CDR3 region has 16 residues. V dropped 4 bases and J dropped 0 bases, with 12 bases sitting between them.

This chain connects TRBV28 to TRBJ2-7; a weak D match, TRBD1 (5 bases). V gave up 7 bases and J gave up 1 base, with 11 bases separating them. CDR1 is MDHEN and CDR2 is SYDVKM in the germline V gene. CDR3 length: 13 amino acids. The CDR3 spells CASTGQTSYEQYF. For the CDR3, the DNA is TGTGCCAGCACCGGACAAACATCCTACGAGCAGTACTTC.

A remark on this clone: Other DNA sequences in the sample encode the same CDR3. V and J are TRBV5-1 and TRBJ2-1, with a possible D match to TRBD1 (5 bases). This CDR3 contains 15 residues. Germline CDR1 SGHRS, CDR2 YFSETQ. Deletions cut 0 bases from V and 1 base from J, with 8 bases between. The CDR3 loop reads CASSLVRVSYNEQFF. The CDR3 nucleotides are TGCGCCAGCAGCTTGGTCAGGGTTTCCTACAATGAGCAGTTCTTC.

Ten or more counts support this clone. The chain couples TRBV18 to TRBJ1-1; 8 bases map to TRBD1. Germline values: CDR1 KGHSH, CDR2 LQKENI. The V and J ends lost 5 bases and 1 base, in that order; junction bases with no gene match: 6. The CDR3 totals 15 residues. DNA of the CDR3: TGTGCCAGCTCAGACAGGACAGGGCGGAACACTGAAGCTTTCTTT. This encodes CASSDRTGRNTEAFF.

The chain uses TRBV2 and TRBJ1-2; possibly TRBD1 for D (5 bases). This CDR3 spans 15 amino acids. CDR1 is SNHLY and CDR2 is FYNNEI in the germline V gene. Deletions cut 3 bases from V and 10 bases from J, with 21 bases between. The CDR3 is CASSEAARGQGIYTF. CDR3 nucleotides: TGTGCCAGCAGTGAGGCTGCGCGGGGCCAAGGGATCTACACCTTC.

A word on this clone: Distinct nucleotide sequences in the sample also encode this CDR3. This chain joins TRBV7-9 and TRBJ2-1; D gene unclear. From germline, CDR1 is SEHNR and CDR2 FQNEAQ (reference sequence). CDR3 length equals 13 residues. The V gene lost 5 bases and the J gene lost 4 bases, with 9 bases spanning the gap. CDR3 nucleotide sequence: TGTGCCAGCAGCCTCGACTCATACAATGAGCAGTTCTTC. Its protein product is CASSLDSYNEQFF.

The CDR3 DNA follows: TGCAGGACCTCAGGTTCCTATGGCTACACCTTC. Protein: CRTSGSYGYTF. This chain joins TRBV20-1 and TRBJ1-2; D remains unclear. Germline CDR1 is DFQATT and CDR2 is SNEGSKA (reference sequence). The CDR3 totals 11 residues.

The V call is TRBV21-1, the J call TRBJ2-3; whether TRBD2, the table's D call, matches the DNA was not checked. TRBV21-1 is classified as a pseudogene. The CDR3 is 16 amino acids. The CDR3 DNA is TGTGCCAGCAGCACAACCGGGACTCCAGTGGGAGATACGCAGTATTTT. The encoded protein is CASSTTGTPVGDTQYF.

CDR3 sequence (DNA): TGCAGCGTTGAAGATCAGTCAATGGAAAAACTGTTTTTT. Amino acid sequence: CSVEDQSMEKLFF. The chain couples TRBV29-1 to TRBJ1-4; D gene ambiguous. V was pared by 0 bases and J by 8 bases, with 10 bases between. Germline V gene lookup returns CDR1 SQVTM and CDR2 ANQGSEA. CDR3 size: 13 residues.